A selection of T cell receptor beta chains follows, all from one sample in a study of blood T cell repertoires in COVID-19. Profiling relied on immunoSEQ multiplex PCR, and the TCRdb table lists in-frame clones only, not all of them. The sample shows under 25,000 clones, 88% of them seen only once. Specimen: peripheral blood. The receptors here all came from a man aged 70-80 years in a cohort sampled during active COVID-19. Both conserved end residues are part of each CDR3. The D gene is left open where the match is weak. Clone size appears in some rows only: once, few, many, or a class for an expanded clone.

clone_size	v_call	d_call	j_call	cdr3_aa	cdr3_nt
NA	TRBV10-1	TRBD2	TRBJ2-4	CASPPGLAGNIQYF	TGCGCCAGCCCCCCTGGGCTAGCGGGCAACATTCAGTACTTC
NA	TRBV24-1	TRBD1	TRBJ2-6	CATSDYRGSGANVLTF	TGTGCCACCAGTGACTACAGGGGATCTGGGGCCAACGTCCTGACTTTC
NA	TRBV7-9	TRBD2	TRBJ2-3	CASSYGTTRGTDTQYF	TGTGCCAGCAGCTACGGGACTACAAGGGGCACAGATACGCAGTATTTT
NA	TRBV6-5	NA	TRBJ1-3	CASSYSWSSGNTIYF	TGTGCCAGCAGTTACTCGTGGAGTTCTGGAAACACCATATATTTT
NA	TRBV5-6	TRBD1	TRBJ1-1	CASRRRDRGNTEAFF	TGTGCCAGCAGGCGCCGGGACAGGGGGAACACTGAAGCTTTCTTT
few	TRBV15	TRBD2	TRBJ2-7	CATSEPLRTSDPYEQYF	TGTGCCACCAGCGAACCCCTGAGGACTAGCGATCCCTACGAGCAGTACTTC
NA	TRBV4-3	NA	TRBJ1-2	CASSQEELSIGSYGYTF	TGCGCCAGCAGCCAAGAGGAGCTATCCATAGGGAGCTATGGCTACACCTTC
once	TRBV10-2	TRBD2	TRBJ2-1	CASGAGGGRINEQFF	TGCGCCAGCGGGGCCGGGGGCGGGAGGATAAATGAGCAGTTCTTC
once	TRBV27	TRBD2	TRBJ2-1	CASSLGTSGREFF	TGTGCCAGCAGCCTCGGGACTAGCGGGAGGGAGTTCTTC
NA	TRBV9	NA	TRBJ1-5	CASSEQGWPNQPQHF	TGTGCCAGCAGCGAACAGGGTTGGCCAAATCAGCCCCAGCATTTT
NA	TRBV4-2	TRBD2	TRBJ2-7	CASSQEGPRASGHYEQYF	TGTGCCAGCAGCCAAGAGGGGCCCAGGGCTAGCGGACACTACGAGCAGTACTTC
NA	TRBV7-8	TRBD1	TRBJ2-7	CASSLDRGNEQYF	TGTGCCAGCAGTCTGGACAGGGGGAACGAGCAGTACTTC